This entry describes one T cell receptor beta chain. This record comes from a study of control samples from healthy donors and cancer patients. Here immunoSEQ multiplex PCR was the method, and the copy in TCRdb shows in-frame clones only, minus some. The sample includes about 150,000 clones, approximately 92% of them seen just once. Germline V gene lookup returns CDR1 SNHLY and CDR2 FYNNEI. The CDR3 spans 14 residues. The trim removed 7 bases at V and 4 bases at J, leaving 5 bases unmatched. The chain has TRBV2 and TRBJ2-1; 9 nucleotides line up with TRBD1. This TCR was sampled from a man younger than 45 in good health. Sequencing used blood. Here the CDR3 reads CASTRDRAYNEQFF. CDR3 sequence (DNA): TGTGCCAGCACCCGGGACAGGGCTTACAATGAGCAGTTCTTC.